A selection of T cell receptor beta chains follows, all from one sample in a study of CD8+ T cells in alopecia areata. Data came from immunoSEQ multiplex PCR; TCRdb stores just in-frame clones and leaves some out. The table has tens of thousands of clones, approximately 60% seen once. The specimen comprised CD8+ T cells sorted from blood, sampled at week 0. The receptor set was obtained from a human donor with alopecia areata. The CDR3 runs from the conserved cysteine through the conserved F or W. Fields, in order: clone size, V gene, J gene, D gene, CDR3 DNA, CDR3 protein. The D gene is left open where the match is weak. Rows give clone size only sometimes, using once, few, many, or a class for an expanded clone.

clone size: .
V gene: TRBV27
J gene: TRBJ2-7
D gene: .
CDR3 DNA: TGTGCCAGCAGAGACATATCCTACGAGCAGTACTTC
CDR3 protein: CASRDISYEQYF

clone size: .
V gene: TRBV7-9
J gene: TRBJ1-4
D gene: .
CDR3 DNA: TGTGCCAGCAGCTTCGCCGATGCGTCGGGTGGTGAAAAACTGTTTTTT
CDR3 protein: CASSFADASGGEKLFF

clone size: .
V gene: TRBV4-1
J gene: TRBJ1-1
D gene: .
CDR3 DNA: TGCGCCAGCAGCCAAGTCCAGGTGGGAGCCACTGAAGCTTTCTTT
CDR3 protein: CASSQVQVGATEAFF

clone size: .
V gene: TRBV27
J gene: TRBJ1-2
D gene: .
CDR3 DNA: TGTGCCAGCAGCTTACAGTGGGGCTATGGCTACACCTTC
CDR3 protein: CASSLQWGYGYTF

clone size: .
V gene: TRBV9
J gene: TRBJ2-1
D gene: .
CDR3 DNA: TGTGCCAGCAGCGAAAGGGACGGTGCCCAGTTCTTC
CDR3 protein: CASSERDGAQFF

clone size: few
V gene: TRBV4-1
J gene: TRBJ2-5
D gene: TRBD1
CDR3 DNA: TGCGCCAGCAGCCCCTATCGACAGGGCCAAGAGACCCAGTACTTC
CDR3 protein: CASSPYRQGQETQYF

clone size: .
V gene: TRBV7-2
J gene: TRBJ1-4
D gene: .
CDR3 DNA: TGTGCCAGCAGCCCAAATTGGGCTCTCTTGGGTGAAAAACTGTTTTTT
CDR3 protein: CASSPNWALLGEKLFF

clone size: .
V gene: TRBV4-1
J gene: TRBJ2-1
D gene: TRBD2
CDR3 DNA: TGCGCCAGCAGCCAAGGAATTGGCGGGGGCAATGAGCAGTTCTTC
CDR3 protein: CASSQGIGGGNEQFF

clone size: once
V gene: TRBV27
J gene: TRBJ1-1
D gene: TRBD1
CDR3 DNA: TGTGCCAGCAGCTCGACAGGGGCCTACACTGAAGCTTTCTTT
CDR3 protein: CASSSTGAYTEAFF

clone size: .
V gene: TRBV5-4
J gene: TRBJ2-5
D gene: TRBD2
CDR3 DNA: TGTGCCAGCAGCTTATTGGCTAGCGGGGCCCAAGAGACCCAGTACTTC
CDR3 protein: CASSLLASGAQETQYF

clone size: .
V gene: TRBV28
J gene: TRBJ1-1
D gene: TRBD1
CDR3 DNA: TGTGCCAGCAGTTTCCGGGACAGGGGGCTCACTGAAGCTTTCTTT
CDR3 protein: CASSFRDRGLTEAFF

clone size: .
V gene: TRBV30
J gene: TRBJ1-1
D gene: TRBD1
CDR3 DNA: TGTGCCTTGACAGGGATCCTCACTGAAGCTTTCTTT
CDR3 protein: CALTGILTEAFF

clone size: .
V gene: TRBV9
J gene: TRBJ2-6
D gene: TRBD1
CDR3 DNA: TGTGCCAGCAGCCGTCCCGGGACAGGGGTCGGGGCCAACGTCCTGACTTTC
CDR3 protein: CASSRPGTGVGANVLTF

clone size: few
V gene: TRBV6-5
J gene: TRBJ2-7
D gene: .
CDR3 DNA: TGTGCCAGCGGGGCTCCCCCACCCTCCGAGCAGTACTTC
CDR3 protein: CASGAPPPSEQYF

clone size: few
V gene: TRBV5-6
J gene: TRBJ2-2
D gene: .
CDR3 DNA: TGTGCCAGCAGCCCCAGCGAGGACCGGGAGCTGTTTTTT
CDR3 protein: CASSPSEDRELFF

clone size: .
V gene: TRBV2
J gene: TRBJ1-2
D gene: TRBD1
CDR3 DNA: TGTGCCAGCACTGGGACAGTTAACTATGGCTACACCTTC
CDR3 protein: CASTGTVNYGYTF

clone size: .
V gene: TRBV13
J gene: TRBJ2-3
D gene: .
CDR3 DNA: TGTGCCAGCAGCTTACAATCCGTCACAGATACGCAGTATTTT
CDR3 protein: CASSLQSVTDTQYF

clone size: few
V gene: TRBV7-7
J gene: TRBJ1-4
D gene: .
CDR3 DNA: TGTGCCAGCAGCGTAGGATATTATGAAAAACTGTTTTTT
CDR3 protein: CASSVGYYEKLFF

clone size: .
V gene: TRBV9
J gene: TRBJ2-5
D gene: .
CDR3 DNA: TGTGCCAGCAGCGCCGAAGTTGGTGATGAGACCCAGTACTTC
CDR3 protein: CASSAEVGDETQYF

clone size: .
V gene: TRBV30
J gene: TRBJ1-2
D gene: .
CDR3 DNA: TGTGCCTGGAGTGCTGGGACACACTATGGCTACACCTTC
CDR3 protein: CAWSAGTHYGYTF

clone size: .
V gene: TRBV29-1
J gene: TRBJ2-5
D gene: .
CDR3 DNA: TGCAGCGTTGAAGAAACGGAGACCCAGTACTTC
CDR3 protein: CSVEETETQYF